The next 10 T cell receptor beta chains were all read from a single sample in a study of blood T cell repertoires in COVID-19. TCRdb's copy holds only in-frame clones and misses some; the assay was immunoSEQ multiplex PCR. Of more than 200,000 clones listed, about 80% are singletons. What was sequenced was peripheral blood. Receptors were obtained from a man older than 75 with acute or convalescent COVID-19.

The chain employs TRBV7-8 and TRBJ2-1; 7 bases line up with TRBD2. V gave up 2 bases and J gave up 4 bases; unmatched junction bases: 8. Germline CDR1 and CDR2: SGHVS and FQNEAQ. The CDR3 length is 16 residues. Written as DNA, the CDR3 is TGTGCCAGCAGCTTAAGGCGGGGGAAAAAATACAATGAGCAGTTCTTC. This gives the protein CASSLRRGKKYNEQFF.

V gene TRBV12-3 or TRBV12-4 combines with J gene TRBJ2-1, with a tentative D call TRBD2 (5 bases). The CDR3 has 13 amino acids. Between the trimmed V and J ends, which lost 7 bases and 5 bases, there was a span of 12 bases. The CDR3 sequence: CASTLLAHNEQFF. The CDR3 nucleotides read TGTGCCAGCACCCTTCTAGCCCACAATGAGCAGTTCTTC.

V is TRBV6-5 and J is TRBJ2-1; 9 nucleotides align to TRBD2. CDR1 and CDR2 (germline): MNHEY, SVGAGI. This CDR3 is built from 14 residues. Trimming at V came to 7 bases and at J to 9 bases, leaving 10 bases not matched to a gene. The CDR3: CASTEGRGGLEQFF. As DNA, the CDR3 is TGTGCCAGCACCGAGGGGCGGGGGGGCCTTGAGCAGTTCTTC.

This rearrangement joins TRBV7-8 to TRBJ2-7, with 11 nucleotides matching TRBD2. There are 18 residues in the CDR3. The trim removed 2 bases at V and 3 bases at J, leaving 12 bases unmatched. Looked up from germline, CDR1 is SGHVS and CDR2 is FQNEAQ. In nucleotides, the CDR3 is TGTGCCAGCAGCTTAACTAGCGGGGGACCCACTACGCACTACGAGCAGTACTTC. The encoded protein is CASSLTSGGPTTHYEQYF.

This rearrangement joins TRBV7-2 to TRBJ1-6; 9 nucleotides match TRBD1. With 6 bases clipped from V and 1 base from J, the junction kept 7 bases outside the gene matches. Germline V gives CDR1 SGHTA, CDR2 FQGNSA. The CDR3 is 17 amino acids. CDR3 in DNA: TGTGCCAGCAGGGATCCGGGACAGGGATCCTATAATTCACCCCTCCACTTT. Residues: CASRDPGQGSYNSPLHF.

This chain links TRBV18 with TRBJ1-2; 7 bases are a match to TRBD1. CDR1 and CDR2 from the germline V gene are KGHSH and LQKENI. Losses at the gene ends were 3 bases for V and 5 bases for J; bases not matched to a gene: 12. The CDR3 length is 16 residues. The CDR3 spells CASSPVETGSSYGYTF. CDR3 in DNA: TGTGCCAGCTCACCCGTAGAGACAGGGAGTAGTTATGGCTACACCTTC.

V usage is TRBV2 and J usage is TRBJ2-7, with TRBD1 matching 8 bases. Germline values: CDR1 SNHLY, CDR2 FYNNEI. With 6 bases clipped from V and 5 bases from J, the junction kept 12 bases outside the gene matches. There are 15 residues in the CDR3. In nucleotides, the CDR3 is TGTGCCAGCAGCCCCCTCGACAGGGGCCGCGACGAGCAGTACTTC. Its protein product is CASSPLDRGRDEQYF.

The rearrangement links TRBV5-1 to TRBJ1-1, with D possibly TRBD1 on 5 matching bases. V dropped 4 bases and J dropped 1 base, with 11 bases sitting between them. Germline V CDR1 and CDR2: SGHRS, YFSETQ. The length of the CDR3 is 14 residues. Written as DNA, the CDR3 is TGCGCCAGCAGCGAACAGGTCTCGAACACTGAAGCTTTCTTT. It specifies CASSEQVSNTEAFF. The variable domain in full, completed from reference TRBV5-1 and TRBJ1-1, reads KAGVTQTPRYLIKTRGQQVTLSCSPISGHRSVSWYQQTPGQGLQFLFEYFSETQRNKGNFPGRFSGRQFSNSRSEMNVSTLELGDSALYLCASSEQVSNTEAFFGQGTRLTVV.

The gene calls are TRBV19 and TRBJ1-1; TRBD1 agrees at 11 bases. The CDR3 extends over 15 amino acids. The V segment lost 5 bases and the J segment 6 bases; nucleotides outside the gene matches: 8. Germline CDR1 and CDR2: LNHDA and SQIVND (reference sequence). The CDR3 DNA sequence: TGTGCCAGTAGTCTTCGGACAGGGGGCCTCCCTGAAGCTTTCTTT. Translation: CASSLRTGGLPEAFF.

The rearrangement links TRBV10-3 to TRBJ1-6; 8 bases are a match to TRBD1. Germline trimming cut 10 bases from V and 8 bases from J; bases unmatched to any gene: 10. Germline lookup yields CDR1 ENHRY and CDR2 SYGVKD. There are 14 residues in the CDR3. The CDR3: CATSDRAPYSPLHF. The CDR3 bases are TGTGCCACCTCGGACAGGGCGCCGTATTCACCCCTCCACTTT.